Following are 19 T cell receptor beta chains from one sample sequenced in a study of blood T cell repertoires in COVID-19. TCRdb's copy holds only in-frame clones and misses some; the assay was immunoSEQ multiplex PCR. Among fewer than 250,000 clones listed, about four fifths were seen once. Sequencing was performed on peripheral blood. The origin of the receptors is a man aged 60 to 69 with acute or convalescent COVID-19.

The rearrangement joins TRBV7-9 to TRBJ2-1; D is undetermined. V was cut by 4 bases and J by 7 bases, with 2 bases left in between. CDR3 length: 10 amino acids. Per germline, CDR1 SEHNR and CDR2 FQNEAQ (reference sequence). This CDR3 is CASSSNEQFF. In DNA, the CDR3 is TGTGCCAGCAGCTCGAATGAGCAGTTCTTC. Full variable domain (outside the CDR3, taken from reference TRBV7-9 and TRBJ2-1): DTGVSQNPRHKITKRGQNVTFRCDPISEHNRLYWYRQTLGQGPEFLTYFQNEAQLEKSRLLSDRFSAERPKGSFSTLEIQRTEQGDSAMYLCASSSNEQFFGPGTRLTVL.

J is TRBJ2-7 and V is TRBV5-1, with TRBD1 matching over 8 bases. V dropped 4 bases and J dropped 7; count of bases not matched to a gene: 10. Germline values: CDR1 SGHRS, CDR2 YFSETQ. CDR3 size: 14 residues. Written as DNA, the CDR3 is TGCGCCAGCAGCCCCACCGGACAGGGTACGGAGCAGTACTTC. The encoded protein is CASSPTGQGTEQYF.

The V gene is TRBV5-1, the J gene TRBJ2-1; D possibly corresponds to TRBD2 (5 bases). Germline values: CDR1 SGHRS, CDR2 YFSETQ. This CDR3 has 14 residues. The ends were cut back, 4 bases at V and 0 bases at J, with 8 bases in the middle. CDR3 residues: CASSQTNSYNEQFF. CDR3 in DNA: TGCGCCAGCAGCCAGACTAACTCCTACAATGAGCAGTTCTTC.

The J gene is TRBJ1-1, the V gene TRBV23-1; the match to TRBD1 covers 7 bases. TRBV23-1 is filed as an ORF, its function uncertain. V trimming: 3 bases; J trimming: 4 bases; junction bases outside the gene matches: 11. CDR3 length equals 16 residues. The CDR3 DNA is TGCGCCAGCAGTCAGAGGACAGGAAAAAGGGGCACTGAAGCTTTCTTT. Its translation: CASSQRTGKRGTEAFF.

This clone was observed a handful of times. CDR3 coding DNA: TGTGCCACCAGCAGCGGAGTCGGTTTACGCCGGTTCTTC. It specifies CATSSGVGLRRFF. The chain combines TRBV15 with TRBJ2-1; D is ambiguous. Germline V gene sequence: CDR1 LNHNV, CDR2 YYDKDF (reference sequence). The CDR3 runs 13 residues. Trimming removed 3 bases at V and 15 bases at J, with 18 bases between.

The chain employs TRBV7-9 and TRBJ1-1; D unresolved. Trimming stripped 11 bases from V and 1 base from J, with 8 bases between. Germline V gene sequence: CDR1 SEHNR, CDR2 FQNEAQ (reference sequence). This CDR3 contains 11 residues. The DNA for the CDR3 is TGTGCCTCCACACCGAACACTGAAGCTTTCTTT. It translates to CASTPNTEAFF.

The count of this clone is one. V is TRBV28 and J is TRBJ1-2; the D gene is possibly TRBD1 (6 bases). Trimming pared 6 bases from V and 6 bases from J, leaving 20 bases between. The CDR3 sequence is 15 residues long. Germline values: CDR1 MDHEN, CDR2 SYDVKM. This CDR3 reads CASRRSQGNTDGYTF. The CDR3 DNA follows: TGTGCCAGCAGACGATCTCAGGGGAATACGGATGGCTACACCTTC.

J is TRBJ2-4 and V is TRBV28; TRBD1 matches 7 bases. The CDR3 sequence is 15 residues long. V trimming: 9 bases; J trimming: 7 bases; junction bases outside the gene matches: 15. Germline V CDR1 and CDR2: MDHEN, SYDVKM. CDR3 protein: CASTPLTGERNIQYF. The CDR3 nucleotides are TGTGCCAGTACCCCTCTTACAGGGGAGAGGAACATTCAGTACTTC.

The CDR3 here is CASSPLQRTGDSGGYTF. In DNA form, the CDR3 reads TGTGCCAGCTCACCACTTCAGAGGACAGGGGATTCGGGTGGCTACACCTTC. V and J are TRBV18 and TRBJ1-2; TRBD1 agrees at 9 bases. Trimming at V came to 1 base and at J to 7 bases, leaving 13 bases not matched to a gene. Per the germline V gene, CDR1 is KGHSH and CDR2 is LQKENI. The CDR3 contains 17 residues.

The CDR3 loop is CASSLLLAGVRTGELFF. As DNA, the CDR3 is TGTGCCAGCAGCTTATTACTAGCGGGAGTAAGGACCGGGGAGCTGTTTTTT. This chain joins TRBV7-8 and TRBJ2-2; TRBD2 aligns across 11 bases. The V gene's germline CDR1 is SGHVS and CDR2 FQNEAQ. There are 17 residues in the CDR3. The trim removed 2 bases at V and 5 bases at J, leaving 7 bases unmatched.

The V gene is TRBV28, the J gene TRBJ1-2; D unresolved. This CDR3 comprises 16 residues. Germline lookup yields CDR1 MDHEN and CDR2 SYDVKM. V shed 3 bases and J shed 0 bases, with 14 bases lying between them. This chain's CDR3 is CASSFFGFRANYGYTF. For the CDR3, the DNA is TGTGCCAGCAGTTTTTTCGGGTTCCGAGCTAACTATGGCTACACCTTC.

The gene calls are TRBV6-5 and TRBJ2-5; D perhaps matches TRBD2 (5 bases). This CDR3 has 15 residues. V shed 6 bases and J shed 2 bases, with 16 bases lying between them. The germline V gene encodes CDR1 MNHEY and CDR2 SVGAGI. CDR3 residues: CASSVTSSGQETQYF. CDR3 sequence (DNA): TGTGCCAGCAGCGTCACTAGTTCGGGACAAGAGACCCAGTACTTC.

The chain uses TRBV9 and TRBJ1-6; 12 nucleotides match TRBD1. CDR1 is SGDLS, CDR2 YYNGEE, per germline. CDR3 length: 15 residues. After removal of 3 bases from V and 8 bases from J, the junction contained 3 bases not matched to a gene. CDR3 nucleotides: TGTGCCAGCAGCGCCGGGACAGGGGGCGATTCACCCCTCCACTTT. This codes for CASSAGTGGDSPLHF. The full variable domain, in which reference TRBV9 and TRBJ1-6 provide the parts outside the CDR3, is DSGVTQTPKHLITATGQRVTLRCSPRSGDLSVYWYQQSLDQGLQFLIQYYNGEERAKGNILERFSAQQFPDLHSELNLSSLELGDSALYFCASSAGTGGDSPLHFGNGTRLTVT.

V is TRBV7-9 and J is TRBJ2-1; 10 positions agree with TRBD2. The CDR3 has 16 residues. CDR1 SEHNR and CDR2 FQNEAQ come from the germline V gene (reference sequence). With 5 bases clipped from V and 7 bases from J, the junction kept 11 bases outside the gene matches. The CDR3 nucleotides read TGTGCCAGCAGCCCGCTCCCTAGCGGGAGCGGGAATGAGCAGTTCTTC. Translated: CASSPLPSGSGNEQFF.

V is TRBV25-1 and J is TRBJ1-2; D is perhaps TRBD1 (6 bases). Trimming shortened V by 4 bases and J by 4 bases, and 13 bases separated the two germline ends. Germline CDR1 MGHDK, CDR2 SYGVNS. The CDR3 sequence is 14 residues long. CDR3 region: CASSAQGLGYGYTF. The DNA of the CDR3 is TGTGCCAGCAGTGCTCAGGGGTTGGGCTATGGCTACACCTTC.

This clone was detected only once. This chain uses TRBV5-5 with TRBJ1-2; 8 bases agree with TRBD1. V was clipped by 1 base and J by 4 bases; unmatched bases: 9. The CDR3 length is 16 residues. Germline V gene sequence: CDR1 SGHKS, CDR2 YYEKEE (reference sequence). The DNA of the CDR3 is TGTGCCAGCAGCTTGAGTGTGGACAGGGCCACCTATGGCTACACCTTC. Translating gives CASSLSVDRATYGYTF.

V is TRBV2 and J is TRBJ2-7, with 10 bases that match TRBD2. CDR3 length: 16 amino acids. The ends lost 7 bases at V and 1 base at J; junction bases unmatched: 10. Germline V gene sequence: CDR1 SNHLY, CDR2 FYNNEI. CDR3 coding DNA: TGTGCCAGCACCCCCAGACTAGCGGGTGGATCCTACGAGCAGTACTTC. It encodes CASTPRLAGGSYEQYF.

Note on this clone: Sequence at one end of the junction differs from germline and may be a read error. The chain is built from TRBV15 and TRBJ2-1; 7 positions agree with TRBD2. Per germline, CDR1 LNHNV and CDR2 YYDKDF (reference sequence). The CDR3 has 17 residues. CDR3 protein: CSTSRDIWSGGYNEQFF. DNA for the CDR3: TGTTCCACCAGCAGAGATATATGGTCGGGGGGATACAATGAGCAGTTCTTC.

The chain couples TRBV18 to TRBJ2-7, with D possibly matching TRBD1 (6 bases). V was clipped by 2 bases and J by 7 bases, with 15 bases between them. The CDR3 is made up of 14 amino acids. Looked up from germline, CDR1 is KGHSH and CDR2 is LQKENI. The CDR3 region is CASSPSRDTGEQYF. CDR3 bases: TGTGCCAGCTCACCATCTAGGGACACAGGGGAGCAGTACTTC.